This T cell receptor beta chain was found in a study of blood T cell repertoires in COVID-19. About the research overall: Some COVID-19 samples were acute and others convalescent; all came from the United States, Italy and Spain.

Trimming cost V 4 bases and J 7 bases, with 11 bases left between them. Germline V gene sequence: CDR1 MNHEY, CDR2 SVGEGT. This CDR3 has 13 residues. In the original analysis: Using reference gene primer amplification, nucleated cell counts were estimated. Sequencing used immunoSEQ multiplex PCR; TCRdb keeps in-frame clones, though not all of them. For V, J and clone size, that table is used; D and trimming come from the DNA. Here the sample spans approximately 110,000 clones, more than 75% being singletons. Sequencing was carried out using peripheral blood. The chain recombines TRBV6-2 or TRBV6-3 with TRBJ1-5; D remains ambiguous. The TCR originated in a human donor in a cohort sampled during active COVID-19. The CDR3 reads CASSSRIRQPQHF. The CDR3 nucleotides read TGTGCCAGCAGTTCAAGGATCAGGCAGCCCCAGCATTTT.